The clone carrying this T cell receptor beta chain was recorded at least ten times. Its matching antigen is unknown. This entry comes from a study of T cells in Graves' hyperthyroidism and ophthalmopathy. General study findings and limits: For ophthalmopathy, model prediction preceded onset by a median 6.5 months.

This CDR3 has 12 amino acids. Germline V gene sequence: CDR1 SEHNR, CDR2 FQNEAQ (reference sequence). Trimming pared 5 bases from V and 5 bases from J, leaving 8 bases between. Every diagnosis used clinical symptoms, serum thyroxine and TRAb, thyroid ultrasound and orbital computed tomography. Amplification of TCR beta CDR3 regions used RNA as the template. Researchers ran a first-round RT-PCR on the TCR CDR3 using the HTBI primer set. TCRdb called the multiplex PCR reads again in MiXCR, with one record for every CDR3 protein. The table lists under 400,000 distinct CDR3 sequences, roughly 17% of them singletons, with approximately 33% in the top ten.

The genes are TRBV7-9 and TRBJ2-3; D remains unclear. The source material was blood. The clonotype was recovered from a man aged 25-40 years with Graves' hyperthyroidism. The CDR3 coding sequence is TGTGCCAGCAGCCCAGCTGGAGATACGCAGTATTTT. Its translation: CASSPAGDTQYF.